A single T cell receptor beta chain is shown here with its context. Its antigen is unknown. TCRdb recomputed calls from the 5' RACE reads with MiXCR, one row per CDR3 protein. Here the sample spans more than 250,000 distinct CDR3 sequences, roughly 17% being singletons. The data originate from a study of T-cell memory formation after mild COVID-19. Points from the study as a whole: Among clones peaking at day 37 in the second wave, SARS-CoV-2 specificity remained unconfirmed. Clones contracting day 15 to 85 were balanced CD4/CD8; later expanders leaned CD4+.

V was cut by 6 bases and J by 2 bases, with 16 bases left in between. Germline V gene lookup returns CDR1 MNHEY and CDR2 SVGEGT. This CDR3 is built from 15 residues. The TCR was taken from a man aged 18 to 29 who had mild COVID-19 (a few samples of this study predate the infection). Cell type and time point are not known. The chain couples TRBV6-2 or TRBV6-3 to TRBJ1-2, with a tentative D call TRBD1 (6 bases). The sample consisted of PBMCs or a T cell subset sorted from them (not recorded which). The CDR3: CASSAPETGNYGYTF. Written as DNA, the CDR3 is TGTGCCAGCAGCGCTCCGGAGACAGGCAACTATGGCTACACCTTC.